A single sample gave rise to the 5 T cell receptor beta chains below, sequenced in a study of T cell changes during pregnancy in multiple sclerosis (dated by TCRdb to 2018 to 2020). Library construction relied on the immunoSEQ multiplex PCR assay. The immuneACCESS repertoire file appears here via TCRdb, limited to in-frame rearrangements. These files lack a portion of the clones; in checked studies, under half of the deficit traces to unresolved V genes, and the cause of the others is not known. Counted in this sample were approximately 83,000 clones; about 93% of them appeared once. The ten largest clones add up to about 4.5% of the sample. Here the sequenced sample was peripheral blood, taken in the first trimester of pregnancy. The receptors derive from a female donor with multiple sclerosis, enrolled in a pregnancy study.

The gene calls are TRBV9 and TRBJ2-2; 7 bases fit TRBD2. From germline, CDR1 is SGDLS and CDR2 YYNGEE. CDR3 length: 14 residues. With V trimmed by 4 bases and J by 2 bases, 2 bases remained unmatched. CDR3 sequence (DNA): TGTGCCAGCAGCCCTAGCGGTAACACCGGGGAGCTGTTTTTT. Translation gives CASSPSGNTGELFF.

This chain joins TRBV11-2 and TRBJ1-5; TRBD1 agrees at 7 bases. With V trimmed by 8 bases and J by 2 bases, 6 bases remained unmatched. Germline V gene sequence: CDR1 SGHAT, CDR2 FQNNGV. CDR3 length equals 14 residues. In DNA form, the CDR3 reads TGTGCCAGCCAGAGGACAGGAGGCAATCAGCCCCAGCATTTT. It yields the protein CASQRTGGNQPQHF. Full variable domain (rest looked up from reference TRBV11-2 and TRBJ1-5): EAGVAQSPRYKIIEKRQSVAFWCNPISGHATLYWYQQILGQGPKLLIQFQNNGVVDDSQLPKDRFSAERLKGVDSTLKIQPAKLEDSAVYLCASQRTGGNQPQHFGDGTRLSIL.

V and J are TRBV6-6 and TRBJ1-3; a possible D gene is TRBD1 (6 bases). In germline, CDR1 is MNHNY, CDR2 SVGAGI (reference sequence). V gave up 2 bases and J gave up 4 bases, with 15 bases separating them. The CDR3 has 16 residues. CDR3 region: CASSYGPGGNGNTIYF. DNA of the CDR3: TGTGCCAGCAGTTACGGTCCGGGGGGCAACGGAAACACCATATATTTT.

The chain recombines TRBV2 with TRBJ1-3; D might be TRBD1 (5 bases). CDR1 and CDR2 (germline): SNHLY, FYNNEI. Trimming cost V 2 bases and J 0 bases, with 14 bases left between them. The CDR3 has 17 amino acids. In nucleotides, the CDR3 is TGTGCCAGCAGTGAAAAGGCAGGGCGATACTCTGGAAACACCATATATTTT. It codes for CASSEKAGRYSGNTIYF.

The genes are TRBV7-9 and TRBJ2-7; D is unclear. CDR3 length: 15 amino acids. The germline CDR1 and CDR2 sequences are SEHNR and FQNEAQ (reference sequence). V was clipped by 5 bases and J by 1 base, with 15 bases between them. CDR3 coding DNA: TGTGCCAGCAGCCCCAGACACGCCACTTCCTACGAGCAGTACTTC. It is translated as CASSPRHATSYEQYF.